The subject of this entry is one TCR beta chain. The sample belongs to a study of T cell changes during pregnancy in multiple sclerosis. The assay was immunoSEQ multiplex PCR, and TCRdb's table has in-frame clones only and misses some. The sample comprises tens of thousands of clones, around nine tenths of which are singletons, and roughly 1.2% rests with the top ten. The CDR3 is 16 amino acids. The TCR was taken from a female donor with multiple sclerosis, enrolled in a pregnancy study. V usage is TRBV21-1 and J usage is TRBJ2-4; TRBD1 reflects the table's D call only, with no check against the DNA. TRBV21-1 is classified as a pseudogene. The input for sequencing was peripheral blood, taken in the third trimester of pregnancy. The DNA for the CDR3 is TGTGCCAGCAGCAAAGGTGGGCCAAGAGCCAAAAACATTCAGTACTTC. Amino acids: CASSKGGPRAKNIQYF.